This record covers a single TCR beta chain. Its target is unknown. These data are taken from a study of cytomegalovirus exposure and HLA in healthy donors. Study as a whole: Across a few hundred genotyped donors, approximately 81% landed in the Caucasian-associated ancestry cluster.

The CDR3 extends over 15 amino acids. V shed 2 bases, J shed 4 bases, and the junction held 5 bases outside the gene matches. Germline V CDR1 and CDR2: SGHTA, FQGNSA. Nominal health characterized the donors when sampled, though unrecorded immune exposures were likely. Overall study results and limits: Sequencing artifact likely explains a cluster of highly shared sequence variants. In an earlier analysis, productive rearrangement rates for most beta V segments clustered near 87% or 30%.

This PCR relied on a set of 60 Vbeta primers and 13 Jbeta primers. Data came from immunoSEQ multiplex PCR; TCRdb stores just in-frame clones and leaves some out. The sample contains 110,000 to 150,000 clones, approximately 79% of which appear only once. The TCR was taken from a man between 18 and 35 years old in good health and CMV-seropositive. The rearrangement links TRBV7-2 to TRBJ1-5; 7 positions match TRBD1. Sequenced: PBMCs. The CDR3 region is CASSLLLGQNQPQHF. DNA for the CDR3: TGTGCCAGCAGCTTACTGTTGGGACAGAATCAGCCCCAGCATTTT.